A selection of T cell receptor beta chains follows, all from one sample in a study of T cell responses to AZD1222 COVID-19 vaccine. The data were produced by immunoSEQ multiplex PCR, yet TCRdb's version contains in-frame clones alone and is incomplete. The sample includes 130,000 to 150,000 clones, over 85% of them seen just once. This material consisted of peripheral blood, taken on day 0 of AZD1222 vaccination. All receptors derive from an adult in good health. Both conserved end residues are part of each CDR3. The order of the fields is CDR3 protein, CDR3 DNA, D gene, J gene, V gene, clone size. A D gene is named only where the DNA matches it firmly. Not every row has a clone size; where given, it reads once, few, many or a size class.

CDR3: CASTTARDRANNEQFF
DNA: TGTGCCAGCACCACCGCCCGGGACAGAGCTAACAATGAGCAGTTCTTC
D: TRBD1
J: TRBJ2-1
V: TRBV5-4
size: .

CDR3: CASSQDITSGSYEQYF
DNA: TGTGCCAGCAGCCAAGATATCACTAGCGGGTCCTACGAGCAGTACTTC
D: TRBD2
J: TRBJ2-7
V: TRBV4-2
size: once

CDR3: CASSEARQGNTIYF
DNA: TGTGCCAGCAGTGAAGCCCGACAGGGGAACACCATATATTTT
D: TRBD1
J: TRBJ1-3
V: TRBV2
size: many

CDR3: CASSTAGSIWYNEQFF
DNA: TGTGCCAGCAGTACGGCGGGATCTATTTGGTACAATGAGCAGTTCTTC
D: .
J: TRBJ2-1
V: TRBV28
size: .

CDR3: CASSVAPDRVYEQYF
DNA: TGTGCCAGCAGCGTAGCTCCGGACAGGGTCTACGAGCAGTACTTC
D: TRBD1
J: TRBJ2-7
V: TRBV9
size: .

CDR3: CASSFHRAESGNTIYF
DNA: TGTGCCAGCAGCTTCCACAGGGCAGAGTCTGGAAACACCATATATTTT
D: .
J: TRBJ1-3
V: TRBV11-3
size: .

CDR3: CASSESWYAGKTKNIQYF
DNA: TGTGCCAGCAGTGAAAGTTGGTACGCAGGGAAAACCAAAAACATTCAGTACTTC
D: .
J: TRBJ2-4
V: TRBV2
size: .

CDR3: CASSYFPVSYEQYF
DNA: TGTGCCAGCAGTTACTTTCCAGTATCCTACGAGCAGTACTTC
D: .
J: TRBJ2-7
V: TRBV6-2/TRBV6-3
size: .

CDR3: CASSSLGTEAFF
DNA: TGTGCCAGCAGTTCTTTAGGGACTGAAGCTTTCTTT
D: .
J: TRBJ1-1
V: TRBV6-5
size: .

CDR3: CASSLLPNSPLHF
DNA: TGCGCCAGCAGCCTGCTGCCGAATTCACCCCTCCACTTT
D: .
J: TRBJ1-6
V: TRBV4-1
size: .

CDR3: CASSLNGYSGRANEQYF
DNA: TGCGCCAGCAGCCTCAACGGTTATAGCGGGAGGGCGAACGAGCAGTACTTC
D: TRBD2
J: TRBJ2-7
V: TRBV5-1
size: once

CDR3: CATSVQGVGTEAFF
DNA: TGTGCCACCAGCGTACAGGGGGTAGGAACTGAAGCTTTCTTT
D: TRBD1
J: TRBJ1-1
V: TRBV15
size: .

CDR3: CASSVAGPENTEAFF
DNA: TGTGCCAGCAGCGTAGCAGGGCCGGAGAACACTGAAGCTTTCTTT
D: .
J: TRBJ1-1
V: TRBV9
size: .

CDR3: CASSMGLAGGSDEQFF
DNA: TGTGCCAGCAGTATGGGACTAGCGGGAGGAAGTGATGAGCAGTTCTTC
D: TRBD2
J: TRBJ2-1
V: TRBV5-4
size: .

CDR3: CASSQGGGANVLTF
DNA: TGTGCCAGCAGTCAGGGTGGTGGGGCCAACGTCCTGACTTTC
D: .
J: TRBJ2-6
V: TRBV28
size: .

CDR3: CASSTGQDTGELFF
DNA: TGTGCCAGCAGCACCGGACAGGACACCGGGGAGCTGTTTTTT
D: TRBD1
J: TRBJ2-2
V: TRBV11-3
size: .

CDR3: CASSLVQGNGYTF
DNA: TGTGCCAGCAGTTTGGTCCAGGGCAATGGCTACACCTTC
D: .
J: TRBJ1-2
V: TRBV28
size: .

CDR3: CASSVATGDEQFF
DNA: TGTGCCAGCAGCGTAGCGACAGGGGATGAGCAGTTCTTC
D: TRBD1
J: TRBJ2-1
V: TRBV9
size: once

CDR3: CASSPLEDGGQPQHF
DNA: TGTGCCAGCAGCCCACTCGAGGATGGGGGTCAGCCCCAGCATTTT
D: .
J: TRBJ1-5
V: TRBV9
size: .

CDR3: CASSSDNEQFF
DNA: TGTGCCAGCAGCTCCGACAATGAGCAGTTCTTC
D: .
J: TRBJ2-1
V: TRBV5-6
size: .

CDR3: CASSPGSSGELFF
DNA: TGTGCCAGCAGCCCTGGGAGTTCCGGGGAGCTGTTTTTT
D: .
J: TRBJ2-2
V: TRBV5-6
size: .

CDR3: CASSGGTSGTDTQYF
DNA: TGTGCCAGCAGTGGAGGGACTAGCGGCACAGATACGCAGTATTTT
D: TRBD2
J: TRBJ2-3
V: TRBV6-4
size: .

CDR3: CASSSPRRYEQYF
DNA: TGTGCCAGCAGCTCCCCAAGACGCTACGAGCAGTACTTC
D: .
J: TRBJ2-7
V: TRBV11-2
size: .

CDR3: CASSLGDRDNTEAFF
DNA: TGCGCCAGCAGCTTGGGGGACAGGGACAACACTGAAGCTTTCTTT
D: TRBD1
J: TRBJ1-1
V: TRBV5-1
size: .

CDR3: CASWDGGSTEAFF
DNA: TGTGCCAGCTGGGACGGGGGCTCCACTGAAGCTTTCTTT
D: .
J: TRBJ1-1
V: TRBV12-3/TRBV12-4
size: once

CDR3: CSASSLAGDPDEQFF
DNA: TGCAGTGCTAGTAGCCTAGCGGGAGATCCGGATGAGCAGTTCTTC
D: TRBD2
J: TRBJ2-1
V: TRBV20-1
size: .

CDR3: CASSVVRRGFYGYTF
DNA: TGTGCCAGCAGCGTGGTTAGAAGAGGTTTTTATGGCTACACCTTC
D: .
J: TRBJ1-2
V: TRBV5-4
size: .

CDR3: CASSLGRTDTQYF
DNA: TGTGCCAGCAGCTTGGGTCGCACAGATACGCAGTATTTT
D: .
J: TRBJ2-3
V: TRBV7-9
size: once

CDR3: CASSLTGDYGYTF
DNA: TGTGCCAGCAGCCTAACAGGGGACTATGGCTACACCTTC
D: TRBD1
J: TRBJ1-2
V: TRBV6-5
size: .

CDR3: CASGRAGTTDTQYF
DNA: TGTGCCAGCGGACGGGCGGGGACCACAGATACGCAGTATTTT
D: .
J: TRBJ2-3
V: TRBV2
size: once

CDR3: CATSQTLNQPQHF
DNA: TGTGCCACTTCCCAAACCCTCAATCAGCCCCAGCATTTT
D: .
J: TRBJ1-5
V: TRBV10-3
size: .